The 26 T cell receptor beta chains below come from one sample, sequenced in a study of spatial heterogeneity in lung cancer. Time point of the sample: sample taken at primary tumor resection. TCRdb ran MiXCR on the 5' RACE reads and lists one entry per CDR3 protein. The data contain 40,000 to 55,000 distinct CDR3 sequences, around 13% of them seen just once; the ten biggest clones take up 50% to 60%. The source was PBMCs, collected at surgery. The receptors were sampled from a male donor with early-stage non-small cell lung cancer.

The CDR3 protein is CASSRNIQPQHF. DNA of the CDR3: TGTGCCAGCAGCCGAAATATTCAGCCCCAGCATTTT. This sequence joins TRBV5-6 and TRBJ1-5, with D uncertain. The CDR3 extends over 12 amino acids. Trimming left V 4 bases short and J 6 bases short, with 8 bases between. From germline, CDR1 is SGHDT and CDR2 YYEEEE.

The chain combines TRBV10-3 with TRBJ1-5; D gene uncertain. Germline assignment: CDR1 ENHRY and CDR2 SYGVKD. This CDR3 is 15 amino acids long. V was clipped by 6 bases and J by 2 bases, with 14 bases between them. The CDR3 DNA reads TGTGCCATCAGCGAGGGAATCCCGGGCAATCAGCCCCAGCATTTT. Its protein is CAISEGIPGNQPQHF.

This clonotype was detected ten times or more. The genes are TRBV7-6 and TRBJ2-3, with D perhaps matching TRBD1 or TRBD2 (6 bases each). Trimming stripped 5 bases from V and 5 bases from J, with 17 bases between. The CDR3 has 15 residues. From germline, CDR1 is SGHVS and CDR2 FNYEAQ. The CDR3 DNA is TGTGCCAGCAGCCCGACCTGGGGGGCTGGAGATACGCAGTATTTT. The encoded protein is CASSPTWGAGDTQYF.

Many counts were recorded for this clonotype. This rearrangement joins TRBV5-1 to TRBJ1-5, with 7 bases that match TRBD1. V lost 4 bases and J lost 5; bases outside the gene matches: 6. Germline V CDR1 and CDR2: SGHRS, YFSETQ. The CDR3 is 14 residues long. The CDR3 region is CASSPGTDDQPQHF. The DNA of the CDR3 is TGCGCCAGCAGCCCTGGGACAGATGATCAGCCCCAGCATTTT. The full variable domain, rest sourced from reference TRBV5-1 and TRBJ1-5, is KAGVTQTPRYLIKTRGQQVTLSCSPISGHRSVSWYQQTPGQGLQFLFEYFSETQRNKGNFPGRFSGRQFSNSRSEMNVSTLELGDSALYLCASSPGTDDQPQHFGDGTRLSIL.

In this sample, this clonotype turned up a few times. The chain uses TRBV29-1 and TRBJ2-6; weak D call: TRBD1 (6 bases). In germline, CDR1 is SQVTM, CDR2 ANQGSEA. There are 16 residues in the CDR3. Trimming cost V 4 bases and J 0 bases, with 13 bases left between them. The CDR3 DNA is TGCAGCGTTGCAGGGGCCCAACGCTCTGGGGCCAACGTCCTGACTTTC. Its translation is CSVAGAQRSGANVLTF. Variable domain in full (rest from reference TRBV29-1 and TRBJ2-6): SAVISQKPSRDICQRGTSLTIQCQVDSQVTMMFWYRQQPGQSLTLIATANQGSEATYESGFVIDKFPISRPNLTFSTLTVSNMSPEDSSIYLCSVAGAQRSGANVLTFGAGSRLTVL.

The genes are TRBV27 and TRBJ2-3; D could derive from TRBD1 or TRBD2 (5 bases each). The CDR3 has 15 amino acids. Germline lookup yields CDR1 MNHEY and CDR2 SMNVEV (reference sequence). Trimming cost V 6 bases and J 2 bases, with 15 bases left between them. CDR3 coding DNA: TGTGCCAGCAGCGTGCGACGGGACGTCACAGATACGCAGTATTTT. Amino acids: CASSVRRDVTDTQYF.

This sequence joins TRBV10-3 and TRBJ1-6; 7 bases align to TRBD1. The CDR3 totals 14 residues. The ends lost 3 bases at V and 4 bases at J; junction bases unmatched: 0. The germline gives CDR1 ENHRY, CDR2 SYGVKD. The CDR3 loop reads CAISEQGYNSPLHF. The DNA of the CDR3 is TGTGCCATCAGTGAACAGGGGTATAATTCACCCCTCCACTTT.

This clonotype was seen a handful of times. The gene calls are TRBV4-1 and TRBJ1-5, with 7 bases aligning to TRBD1. This CDR3 spans 15 amino acids. With V trimmed by 4 bases and J by 9 bases, 12 bases remained unmatched. CDR1 is MGHRA, CDR2 YSYEKL, per germline. CDR3 sequence: CASSRESQGGLPQHF. Written as DNA, the CDR3 is TGCGCCAGCAGCCGGGAAAGCCAGGGGGGCCTGCCCCAGCATTTT.

A few counts support this clonotype. The chain carries TRBV5-1 and TRBJ2-7; TRBD1 matches 7 bases. V lost 0 bases and J lost 5; bases outside the gene matches: 2. The CDR3 totals 13 residues. The germline V gene has CDR1 SGHRS and CDR2 YFSETQ. Here the CDR3 DNA reads TGCGCCAGCAGCTTGGCAGGGGGAGACGAGCAGTACTTC. Encoded protein: CASSLAGGDEQYF.

This clonotype has only a few counts. The rearrangement uses TRBV6-1 and TRBJ1-1; 7 bases match TRBD1. The CDR3 consists of 15 residues. Per germline, CDR1 MNHNS and CDR2 SASEGT. The J segment lost 9 bases and the V segment lost 4 bases, leaving 14 bases of the junction unmatched. CDR3 coding DNA: TGTGCCAGCAGTGGACTGAGGGGTACAGGGGATCAAGCTTTCTTT. Encoded protein: CASSGLRGTGDQAFF.

There are many counts of this clonotype. The chain joins TRBV13 to TRBJ1-2; the match to TRBD1 covers 7 bases. V shed 5 bases and J 4 bases; nucleotides not matched to a gene: 7. From germline, CDR1 is PRHDT and CDR2 FYEKMQ (reference sequence). The CDR3 is 14 amino acids. Here the CDR3 reads CASSGTATFYGYTF. CDR3 nucleotides: TGTGCCAGCAGCGGGACAGCCACCTTCTATGGCTACACCTTC.

The V and J genes are TRBV23-1 and TRBJ2-5; weak D call: TRBD2 (5 bases). TRBV23-1 is an ORF, with its function uncertain. The CDR3 is made up of 14 amino acids. V lost 6 bases to trimming and J lost 2 bases, with 13 bases between them. For the CDR3, the DNA is TGCGCCAGCAGACTCAACCGGGGACAAGAGACCCAGTACTTC. This codes for CASRLNRGQETQYF.

This clonotype was recorded a few times. The rearrangement uses TRBV5-4 and TRBJ2-7; the D gene is possibly TRBD1 (6 bases). Germline V gene sequence: CDR1 SGHNT, CDR2 YYREEE (reference sequence). The ends were cut back, 2 bases at V and 4 bases at J, with 13 bases in the middle. The CDR3 totals 14 residues. CDR3 coding DNA: TGTGCCAGCAGCTTTGCCGGGACACCATACGAGCAGTACTTC. Protein product: CASSFAGTPYEQYF.

This clonotype was observed a handful of times. The chain couples TRBV18 to TRBJ2-3; a weak D match, TRBD2 (6 bases). The V gene's germline CDR1 is KGHSH and CDR2 LQKENI. V shed 4 bases and J shed 5 bases, with 16 bases lying between them. The CDR3 is 15 residues long. CDR3 sequence (DNA): TGTGCCAGCTCACTCCAGCGGGTCGAGGTAGATACGCAGTATTTT. The encoded protein is CASSLQRVEVDTQYF.

This chain joins TRBV5-1 and TRBJ2-7; D ambiguous. The V and J ends lost 6 bases and 2 bases respectively, with 15 bases between them. CDR3 length: 14 residues. Germline CDR1 SGHRS, CDR2 YFSETQ. In DNA form, the CDR3 reads TGCGCCAGCACATTAGGAGATAGACCCTACGAGCAGTACTTC. Its protein is CASTLGDRPYEQYF.

The rearrangement links TRBV10-3 to TRBJ2-1; tentative D call: TRBD1 (6 bases). The CDR3 is made up of 15 amino acids. Per the germline V gene, CDR1 is ENHRY and CDR2 is SYGVKD. V lost 3 bases and J lost 4, with 13 bases in between. The CDR3 nucleotides are TGTGCCATCAGTGATAGACAGGCCAGGTACAATGAGCAGTTCTTC. It is translated as CAISDRQARYNEQFF.

This clonotype has ten or more counts. The rearrangement uses TRBV2 and TRBJ1-1; TRBD1 aligns across 10 bases. CDR3 size: 14 residues. The germline CDR1 and CDR2 sequences are SNHLY and FYNNEI. The V and J ends lost 5 bases and 5 bases, in that order; junction bases with no gene match: 5. The CDR3 coding sequence is TGTGCCAGCAGTCTGACAGGGGGCTGGACTGAAGCTTTCTTT. It specifies CASSLTGGWTEAFF.

This clonotype was picked up a small number of times. The chain uses TRBV9 and TRBJ2-2, with D unresolved. The CDR3 loop spans 14 amino acids. Trimming took 0 bases from V and 0 from J, leaving 3 bases between them. Germline loops: CDR1 SGDLS, CDR2 YYNGEE. For the CDR3, the DNA is TGTGCCAGCAGCGTAGTATCGAACACCGGGGAGCTGTTTTTT. This gives the protein CASSVVSNTGELFF.

The V gene is TRBV2, the J gene TRBJ1-2; D possibly corresponds to TRBD1 (5 bases). CDR3 size: 17 residues. The V gene lost 3 bases and the J gene lost 0 bases, with 17 bases spanning the gap. Germline values: CDR1 SNHLY, CDR2 FYNNEI. The CDR3 region has the DNA TGTGCCAGCAGTGACGGGGACGGCATACCTTCTAACTATGGCTACACCTTC. Translating gives CASSDGDGIPSNYGYTF.

This clonotype was found many times. V and J are TRBV5-5 and TRBJ1-2; D is unclear. Germline lookup yields CDR1 SGHKS and CDR2 YYEKEE (reference sequence). There are 13 residues in the CDR3. V shed 1 base and J shed 8 bases, with 12 bases lying between them. CDR3 bases: TGTGCCAGCAGCTTGATGACACCCTCCGGCTACACCTTC. As protein: CASSLMTPSGYTF.

The chain carries TRBV20-1 and TRBJ2-2, with D perhaps TRBD1 or TRBD2 (6 bases each). Germline V gene lookup returns CDR1 DFQATT and CDR2 SNEGSKA (reference sequence). The CDR3 has 14 residues. The V and J ends lost 6 bases and 3 bases respectively, with 14 bases between them. CDR3 region: CSAIRGVDTGELFF. The DNA for the CDR3 is TGCAGTGCCATAAGGGGGGTGGACACCGGGGAGCTGTTTTTT.

This clonotype was observed a few times. CDR3 sequence: CASSLARVGEGRYNEQFF. The CDR3 nucleotides are TGTGCCAGCAGCTTAGCGCGTGTCGGGGAGGGTAGGTACAATGAGCAGTTCTTC. This chain joins TRBV7-8 and TRBJ2-1; 7 bases agree with TRBD2. J was trimmed by 4 bases and V by 0 bases; bases with no gene match: 12. Germline CDR1 SGHVS, CDR2 FQNEAQ. The CDR3 has 18 amino acids.

This chain links TRBV4-1 with TRBJ2-7, with a possible D match to TRBD1 (5 bases). In germline, CDR1 is MGHRA, CDR2 YSYEKL. The CDR3 runs to 14 residues. With 0 bases removed from V and 1 base from J, the gap between germline ends came to 7 bases. The CDR3 sequence: CASSQDPGSYEQYF. The CDR3 DNA sequence: TGCGCCAGCAGCCAAGACCCAGGGTCCTACGAGCAGTACTTC.

This clonotype was seen more than once but under ten times. This sequence joins TRBV29-1 and TRBJ1-5; a possible D gene is TRBD1 (5 bases). Germline CDR1 is SQVTM and CDR2 is ANQGSEA. The CDR3 contains 12 residues. The germline V and J ends were trimmed by 6 bases and 5 bases, with 11 bases remaining between them. In nucleotides, the CDR3 is TGCAGCGTAGGTTCCAGGGATCAGCCCCAGCATTTT. It yields the protein CSVGSRDQPQHF.

This clonotype was found a few times. The rearrangement links TRBV11-3 to TRBJ2-1; 8 bases are shared with TRBD2. The germline CDR1 and CDR2 sequences are SGHNT and YENEEA. Unmatched junction bases numbered 5, after V lost 1 base and J lost 6 bases. This CDR3 has 15 residues. DNA for the CDR3: TGTGCCAGCAGCTTAGTTAGCGGGGACGGCAATGAGCAGTTCTTC. Protein: CASSLVSGDGNEQFF.

The table lists this clonotype with many counts. The chain recombines TRBV5-5 with TRBJ2-1; the D gene is possibly TRBD1 (6 bases). This CDR3 is 14 amino acids long. Germline CDR1 reads SGHKS; CDR2 reads YYEKEE (reference sequence). V shed 2 bases and J shed 7 bases, with 13 bases lying between them. The CDR3 loop is CASSFRTDSNEQFF. The CDR3 nucleotides are TGTGCCAGCAGCTTCAGGACAGACTCTAATGAGCAGTTCTTC.